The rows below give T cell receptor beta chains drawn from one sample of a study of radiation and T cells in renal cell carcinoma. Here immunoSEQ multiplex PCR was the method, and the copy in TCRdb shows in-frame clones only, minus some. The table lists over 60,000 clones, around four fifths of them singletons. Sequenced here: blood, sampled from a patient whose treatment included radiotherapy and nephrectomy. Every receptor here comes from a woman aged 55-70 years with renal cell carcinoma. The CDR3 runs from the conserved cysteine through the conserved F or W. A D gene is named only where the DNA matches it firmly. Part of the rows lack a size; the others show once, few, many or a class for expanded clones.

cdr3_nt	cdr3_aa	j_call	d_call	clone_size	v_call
TGTGCCAGCAGCCCACCGGGACAGGGCCACGAGCAGTACTTC	CASSPPGQGHEQYF	TRBJ2-7	TRBD1	.	TRBV6-5
TGTGCCAGTAGTAGTTCAATCCCGCACGAGCAGTACTTC	CASSSSIPHEQYF	TRBJ2-7	.	.	TRBV19
TGTGCCAGCAGCCTTGGGACTAGCGGGAGCAATGAGCAGTTCTTC	CASSLGTSGSNEQFF	TRBJ2-1	TRBD2	.	TRBV6-6
TGTGCCCGGTGGAGGGACAGGCAGGGCACCGGGGAGCTGTTTTTT	CARWRDRQGTGELFF	TRBJ2-2	TRBD1	.	TRBV19
TGTGCCAGCAGTGAAGAGGCATACAATGAGCAGTTCTTC	CASSEEAYNEQFF	TRBJ2-1	.	few	TRBV2
TGTGCCAGCAGCTTCAGTCAGGGGGCTTCGGCTAATGAAAAACTGTTTTTT	CASSFSQGASANEKLFF	TRBJ1-4	TRBD1	.	TRBV9
TGTGCCAGCAGCCAAGTTCAAGCCCCGCAGTATTTT	CASSQVQAPQYF	TRBJ2-3	.	.	TRBV14
TGTGCCAGCAGCTTAGGCGCGGGTAACACTGAAGCTTTCTTT	CASSLGAGNTEAFF	TRBJ1-1	.	once	TRBV13
TGTGCCAGCAGCTCTTTGTCGGGGTACGAGCAGTACTTC	CASSSLSGYEQYF	TRBJ2-7	.	.	TRBV13
TGTGCCAGCTCCTTCGGGGGAGGAGGGAATGAGCAGTTCTTC	CASSFGGGGNEQFF	TRBJ2-1	.	.	TRBV25-1
TGTGCCAGCAGCAATCCGGGACGGAGCTCTGGAAACACCATATATTTT	CASSNPGRSSGNTIYF	TRBJ1-3	.	.	TRBV5-4
TGCGCCAGCAGCTCTACTGAAGGGGCGTGGGAGACCCAGTACTTC	CASSSTEGAWETQYF	TRBJ2-5	.	.	TRBV5-1
TGCGCCAGCAGCCGTGACAGGGGGTCCCCCTACGAGCAGTACTTC	CASSRDRGSPYEQYF	TRBJ2-7	TRBD1	once	TRBV4-3
TGCGCCAGCAGCCCCCGAAGGGACTTCGGCACAGATACGCAGTATTTT	CASSPRRDFGTDTQYF	TRBJ2-3	.	.	TRBV5-1
TGTGCCAGCAGCGACCCAAGCCCCGGGACGGCGGACTATGGCTACACCTTC	CASSDPSPGTADYGYTF	TRBJ1-2	.	.	TRBV9
TGTGCCAGCTCCAATGGCCCGGACCGGGGACAGCAAGAGACCCAGTACTTC	CASSNGPDRGQQETQYF	TRBJ2-5	TRBD1	once	TRBV18
TGTGCCATCAGTGCGGCTTCGGCTGGGGAGACCCAGTACTTC	CAISAASAGETQYF	TRBJ2-5	.	.	TRBV10-3
TGTGCCAGCAGTTACGGAGGGGAGGGGACCCAGTACTTC	CASSYGGEGTQYF	TRBJ2-5	TRBD2	.	TRBV6-6
TGTGCCAGTTATATGAAGACAGGGCACACTGAAGCTTTCTTT	CASYMKTGHTEAFF	TRBJ1-1	TRBD1	.	TRBV19
TGCGCCAGCAGTGCTCGAATCACAGGGGACACTGAAGCTTTCTTT	CASSARITGDTEAFF	TRBJ1-1	TRBD1	.	TRBV10-1
TGCGCCAGCAGCCAAGTTAGGGGCAGCGAGCAGTACTTC	CASSQVRGSEQYF	TRBJ2-7	.	.	TRBV4-3
TGTGCCACCCAGAGTGGTCTCGGACTAGCGGGGGGGCAGCAAGAGACCCAGTACTTC	CATQSGLGLAGGQQETQYF	TRBJ2-5	TRBD2	.	TRBV15
TGTGCCTCCCGCGGGCAGGGCCATTCACCCCTCCACTTT	CASRGQGHSPLHF	TRBJ1-6	.	many	TRBV19
TGTGCCAGCAGACGAGGGACACGGTTTGAAAAACTGTTTTTT	CASRRGTRFEKLFF	TRBJ1-4	.	.	TRBV27
TGTGCCAGCAGTTATTCCGGGCCAACCTCCTACGAGCAGTACTTC	CASSYSGPTSYEQYF	TRBJ2-7	.	few	TRBV6-5
TGTGCCAGCAGTTTCCGACAGGGTATGGGCACTGAAGCTTTCTTT	CASSFRQGMGTEAFF	TRBJ1-1	TRBD1	.	TRBV28
TGTGCCAGCAGCTATGGACAGAATCAGCCCCAGCATTTT	CASSYGQNQPQHF	TRBJ1-5	.	.	TRBV7-8
TGTGCCAGCAGCTTGAGAGGGCCCGCTAACTATGGCTACACCTTC	CASSLRGPANYGYTF	TRBJ1-2	.	.	TRBV5-5
TGTGCCAGCTCACCCGGGACAGGGGTGTTCGAGCAGTACTTC	CASSPGTGVFEQYF	TRBJ2-7	TRBD1	.	TRBV18
TGTGCCAGCAGTTTCGCGACAGCACCGAATCAGCCCCAGCATTTT	CASSFATAPNQPQHF	TRBJ1-5	.	once	TRBV28
TGTGCCAGCAGCCCGAGCGGGAGGGCTGGCGATACGCAGTATTTT	CASSPSGRAGDTQYF	TRBJ2-3	TRBD2	.	TRBV11-1
TGTGCCAGCAGCCTCCTGTCCGGGGAGCTGTTTTTT	CASSLLSGELFF	TRBJ2-2	.	.	TRBV7-3
TGTGCCAGCAGCTTAGCGGACAGACGGGACGGGCTGTTTTTT	CASSLADRRDGLFF	TRBJ2-2	.	.	TRBV7-9
TGCGCCAGCAGCCTTAGCGGGGGCCCTTATCCCGCGGATACGCAGTATTTT	CASSLSGGPYPADTQYF	TRBJ2-3	TRBD2	.	TRBV4-1
TGTGCCAGCAGCCTAAAAGTGGTAGCGGGTGCCGGGGCCAACGTCCTGACTTTC	CASSLKVVAGAGANVLTF	TRBJ2-6	TRBD2	once	TRBV9
TGTGCCTGGAGTGTACAGGTCTCTGGGGCCAACGTCCTGACTTTC	CAWSVQVSGANVLTF	TRBJ2-6	.	.	TRBV30
TGTGCCAGCAGGTCTTGGTGGGGAGCTTATGGCTACACCTTC	CASRSWWGAYGYTF	TRBJ1-2	.	.	TRBV5-6
TGCGCCAGCAGCCAAGATCGGCTAGCGGGAGGATTGAACACCGGGGAGCTGTTTTTT	CASSQDRLAGGLNTGELFF	TRBJ2-2	TRBD2	few	TRBV4-3
TGTGCCAGCAGTTTATCCGCAGGCATCTCTGGAAACACCATATATTTT	CASSLSAGISGNTIYF	TRBJ1-3	.	.	TRBV27
TGTGCCAGCAGCTTACCGGGGAACACTGAAGCTTTCTTT	CASSLPGNTEAFF	TRBJ1-1	.	.	TRBV7-9